What follows describes a single T cell receptor beta chain. The entry originates in a study of shared clonotypes between healthy human individuals. Trimming took 1 base from V and 3 from J; bases not matched to a gene: 9. The CDR3 is 17 amino acids. The germline V gene has CDR1 MGHRA and CDR2 YSYEKL. CD45RO-negative, CCR7-selected cells formed the naive CD8 fraction, which excluded terminally differentiated effector memory CD45RA+ cells. Sequenced by immunoSEQ multiplex PCR; TCRdb stores in-frame clones only, minus some. The table has approximately 2,000,000 clones, around 95% seen once; the top ten hold approximately 1.6%.

V usage is TRBV4-1 and J usage is TRBJ2-3; 8 positions match TRBD1. The specimen was naive CD8+ T cells from PBMCs. This sequence originates from a man aged 18-30 years in good health. Some clones in this sample may be carry-over from other donors' samples. CDR3 residues: CASSQGWVRTGTDTQYF. The DNA for the CDR3 is TGCGCCAGCAGCCAAGGGTGGGTTCGGACAGGGACAGATACGCAGTATTTT.